This TCR beta chain is drawn from a study of shared clonotypes between healthy human individuals. Worth noting for this clone: As yet, its antigen is unknown.

The CDR3 loop spans 14 amino acids. Germline V gene data show CDR1 as GTSNPN and CDR2 as SVGIG (reference sequence). V lost 1 base, J lost 5 bases, and 4 bases stayed unmatched. Study conclusions and caveats: In general, naive subsets displayed greater estimated richness than memory subsets did. Sorted-subset sequencing, rarefaction showed, was incomplete despite large depth. The small donor group covered limited genetic and exposure diversity.

Deep-level assay runs were performed. Only in-frame clones appear in the TCRdb table, and some are missing; sequencing was by immunoSEQ multiplex PCR. The top ten clones hold 0.32% of a sample with about 380,000 clones, around 96% of them seen once. This chain links TRBV30 with TRBJ2-1, with 8 bases matching TRBD2. Sequences were obtained from memory CD8+ T cells sorted from blood. Subset of the sample: CD45RO+ cells pooled with CCR7-negative TemRA cells. The sequence was obtained from a young man in good health. This CDR3 is CAWSGGRSHNEQFF. The DNA for the CDR3 is TGTGCCTGGAGTGGCGGGAGGAGCCACAATGAGCAGTTCTTC.